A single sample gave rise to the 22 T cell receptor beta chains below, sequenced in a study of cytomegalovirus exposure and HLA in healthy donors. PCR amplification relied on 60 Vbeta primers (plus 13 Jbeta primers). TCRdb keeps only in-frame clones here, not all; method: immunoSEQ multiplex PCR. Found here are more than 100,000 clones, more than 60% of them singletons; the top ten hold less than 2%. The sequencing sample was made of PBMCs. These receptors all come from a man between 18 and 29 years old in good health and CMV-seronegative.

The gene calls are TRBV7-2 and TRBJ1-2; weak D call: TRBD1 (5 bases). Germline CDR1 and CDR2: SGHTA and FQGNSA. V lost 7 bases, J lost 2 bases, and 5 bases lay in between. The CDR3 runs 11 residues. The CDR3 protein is CASTGNYGYTF. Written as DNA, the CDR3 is TGTGCCAGCACAGGGAACTATGGCTACACCTTC.

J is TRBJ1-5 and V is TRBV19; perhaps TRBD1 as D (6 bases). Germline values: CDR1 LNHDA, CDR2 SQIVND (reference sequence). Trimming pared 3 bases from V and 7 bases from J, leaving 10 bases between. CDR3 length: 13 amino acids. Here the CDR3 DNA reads TGTGCCAGTAGTATGGGCAGGGGCCAGCCCCAGCATTTT. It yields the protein CASSMGRGQPQHF.

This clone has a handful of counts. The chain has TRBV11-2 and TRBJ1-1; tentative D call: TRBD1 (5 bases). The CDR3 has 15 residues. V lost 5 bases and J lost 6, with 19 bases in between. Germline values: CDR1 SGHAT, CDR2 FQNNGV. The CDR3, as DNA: TGTGCCAGCAGCCCGCACCAGTGGGGGGTTGCTGAAGCTTTCTTT. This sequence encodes CASSPHQWGVAEAFF.

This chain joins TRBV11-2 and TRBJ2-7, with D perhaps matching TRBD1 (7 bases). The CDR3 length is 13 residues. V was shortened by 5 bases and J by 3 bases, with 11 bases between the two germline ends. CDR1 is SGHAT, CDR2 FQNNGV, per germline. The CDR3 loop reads CASSRGTDYEQYF. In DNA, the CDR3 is TGTGCCAGCAGCCGCGGGACAGACTACGAGCAGTACTTC.

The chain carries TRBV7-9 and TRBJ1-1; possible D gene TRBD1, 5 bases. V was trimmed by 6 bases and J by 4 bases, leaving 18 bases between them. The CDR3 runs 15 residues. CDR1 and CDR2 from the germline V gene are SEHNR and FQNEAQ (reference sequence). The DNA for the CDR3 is TGTGCCAGCAGTCATTTTTCAAGGGGAGGCACTGAAGCTTTCTTT. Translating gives CASSHFSRGGTEAFF.

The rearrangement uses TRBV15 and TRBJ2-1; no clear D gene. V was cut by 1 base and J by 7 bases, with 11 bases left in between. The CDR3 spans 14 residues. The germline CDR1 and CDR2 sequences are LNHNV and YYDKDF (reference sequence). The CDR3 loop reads CATSRGDTLNEQFF. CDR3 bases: TGTGCCACCAGCAGAGGAGACACCCTGAATGAGCAGTTCTTC. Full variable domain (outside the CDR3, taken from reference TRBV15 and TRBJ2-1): DAMVIQNPRYQVTQFGKPVTLSCSQTLNHNVMYWYQQKSSQAPKLLFHYYDKDFNNEADTPDNFQSRRPNTSFCFLDIRSPGLGDTAMYLCATSRGDTLNEQFFGPGTRLTVL.

The DNA of the CDR3 is TGTGCCAGTAGTCCCCAATACGACTCGCGGGGAGAGACCCAGTACTTC. Translated: CASSPQYDSRGETQYF. The chain uses TRBV19 and TRBJ2-5; a weak D match, TRBD2 (6 bases). The CDR3 length is 16 residues. CDR1 is LNHDA, CDR2 SQIVND, per germline (reference sequence). V gave up 5 bases and J gave up 4 bases, with 20 bases separating them.

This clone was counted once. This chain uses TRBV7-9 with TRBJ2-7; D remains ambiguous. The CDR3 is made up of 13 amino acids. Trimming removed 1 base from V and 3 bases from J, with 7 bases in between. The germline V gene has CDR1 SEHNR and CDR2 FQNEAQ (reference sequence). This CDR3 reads CASSLDPRYEQYF. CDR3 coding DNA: TGTGCCAGCAGCTTAGATCCCCGCTACGAGCAGTACTTC.

CDR3 nucleotide sequence: TGCAGCGTTGGGGGACTAGCGGGAGTAGGAAATGAGCAGTTCTTC. It codes for CSVGGLAGVGNEQFF. J is TRBJ2-1 and V is TRBV29-1; TRBD2 aligns across 14 bases. This CDR3 region has 15 residues. J was trimmed by 7 bases and V by 4 bases; bases with no gene match: 6. Germline lookup yields CDR1 SQVTM and CDR2 ANQGSEA.

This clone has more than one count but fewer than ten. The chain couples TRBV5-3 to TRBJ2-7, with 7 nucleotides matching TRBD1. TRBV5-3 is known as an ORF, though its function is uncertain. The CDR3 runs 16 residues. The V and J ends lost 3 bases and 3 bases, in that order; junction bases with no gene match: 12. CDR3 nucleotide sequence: TGTGCCAGAAGCTGGACGGGTACCTCAGGGGGCTACGAGCAGTACTTC. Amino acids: CARSWTGTSGGYEQYF.

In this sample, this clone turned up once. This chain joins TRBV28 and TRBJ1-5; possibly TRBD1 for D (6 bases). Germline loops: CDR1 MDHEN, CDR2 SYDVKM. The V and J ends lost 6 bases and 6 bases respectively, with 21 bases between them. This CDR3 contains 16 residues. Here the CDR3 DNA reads TGTGCCAGCAGAGCCAATACATGGGGGGGCGGTCAGCCCCAGCATTTT. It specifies CASRANTWGGGQPQHF. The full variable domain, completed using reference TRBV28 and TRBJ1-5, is DVKVTQSSRYLVKRTGEKVFLECVQDMDHENMFWYRQDPGLGLRLIYFSYDVKMKEKGDIPEGYSVSREKKERFSLILESASTNQTSMYLCASRANTWGGGQPQHFGDGTRLSIL.

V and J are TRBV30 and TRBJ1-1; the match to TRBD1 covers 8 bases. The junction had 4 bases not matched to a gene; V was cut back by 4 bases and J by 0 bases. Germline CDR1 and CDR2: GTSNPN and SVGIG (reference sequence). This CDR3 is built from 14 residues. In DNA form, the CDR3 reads TGTGCCTGGACAGAGGGACAGGTGAACACTGAAGCTTTCTTT. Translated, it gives CAWTEGQVNTEAFF.

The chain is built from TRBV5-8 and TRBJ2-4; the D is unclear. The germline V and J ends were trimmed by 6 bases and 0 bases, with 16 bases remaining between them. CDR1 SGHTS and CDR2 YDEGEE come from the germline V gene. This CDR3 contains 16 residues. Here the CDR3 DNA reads TGTGCCAGCACCCCCCCGGTTAGTTCAGCCAAAAACATTCAGTACTTC. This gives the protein CASTPPVSSAKNIQYF.

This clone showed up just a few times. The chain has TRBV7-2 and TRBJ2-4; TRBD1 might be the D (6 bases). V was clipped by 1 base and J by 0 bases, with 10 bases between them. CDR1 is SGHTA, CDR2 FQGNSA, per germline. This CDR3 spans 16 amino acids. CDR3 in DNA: TGTGCCAGCAGCTTAGTCACAGGGCTAGCCAAAAACATTCAGTACTTC. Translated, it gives CASSLVTGLAKNIQYF.

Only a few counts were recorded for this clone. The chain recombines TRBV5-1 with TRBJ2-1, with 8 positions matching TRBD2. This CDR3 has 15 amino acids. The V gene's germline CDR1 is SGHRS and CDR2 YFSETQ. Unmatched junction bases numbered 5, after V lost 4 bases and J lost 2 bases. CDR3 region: CASSLISGTYNEQFF. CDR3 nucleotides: TGCGCCAGCAGCCTCATTAGCGGGACCTACAATGAGCAGTTCTTC.

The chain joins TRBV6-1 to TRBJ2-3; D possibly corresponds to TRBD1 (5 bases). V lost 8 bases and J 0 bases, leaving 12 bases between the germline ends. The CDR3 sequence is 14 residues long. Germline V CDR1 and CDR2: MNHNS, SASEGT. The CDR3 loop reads CASQTEISTDTQYF. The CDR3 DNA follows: TGTGCCAGCCAGACAGAGATTAGCACAGATACGCAGTATTTT.

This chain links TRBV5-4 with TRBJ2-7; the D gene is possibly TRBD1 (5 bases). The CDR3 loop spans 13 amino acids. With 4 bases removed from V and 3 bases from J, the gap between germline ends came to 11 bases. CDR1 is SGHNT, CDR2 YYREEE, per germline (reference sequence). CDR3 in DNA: TGTGCCAGCAGCCCAGGGATGAACTACGAGCAGTACTTC. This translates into CASSPGMNYEQYF. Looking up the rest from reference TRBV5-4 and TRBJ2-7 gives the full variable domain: ETGVTQSPTHLIKTRGQQVTLRCSSQSGHNTVSWYQQALGQGPQFIFQYYREEENGRGNFPPRFSGLQFPNYSSELNVNALELDDSALYLCASSPGMNYEQYFGPGTRLTVT.

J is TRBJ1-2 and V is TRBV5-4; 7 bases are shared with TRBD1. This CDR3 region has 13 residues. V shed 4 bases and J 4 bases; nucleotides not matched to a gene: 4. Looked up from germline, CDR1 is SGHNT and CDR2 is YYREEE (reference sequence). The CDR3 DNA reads TGTGCCAGCAGCCAGACAGGGTCCTATGGCTACACCTTC. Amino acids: CASSQTGSYGYTF.

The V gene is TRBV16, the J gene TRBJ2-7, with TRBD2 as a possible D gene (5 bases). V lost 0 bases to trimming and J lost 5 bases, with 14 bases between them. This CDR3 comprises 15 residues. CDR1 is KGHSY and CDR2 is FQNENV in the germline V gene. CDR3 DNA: TGTGCCAGCAGCCAATCGTTCAGAGGGCTCCACGAGCAGTACTTC. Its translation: CASSQSFRGLHEQYF.

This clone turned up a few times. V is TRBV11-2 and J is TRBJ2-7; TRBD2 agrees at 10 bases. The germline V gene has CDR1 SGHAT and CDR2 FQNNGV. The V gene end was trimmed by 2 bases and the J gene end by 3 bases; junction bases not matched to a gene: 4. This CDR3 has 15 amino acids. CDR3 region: CASSLSGRGFYEQYF. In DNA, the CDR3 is TGTGCCAGCAGCTTAAGCGGGAGGGGGTTCTACGAGCAGTACTTC.

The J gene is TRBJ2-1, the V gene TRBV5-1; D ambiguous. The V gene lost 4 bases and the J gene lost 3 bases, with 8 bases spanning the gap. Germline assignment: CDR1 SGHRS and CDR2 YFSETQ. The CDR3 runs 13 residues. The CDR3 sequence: CASSPRVYNEQFF. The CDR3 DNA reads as TGCGCCAGCAGCCCCCGGGTCTACAATGAGCAGTTCTTC.

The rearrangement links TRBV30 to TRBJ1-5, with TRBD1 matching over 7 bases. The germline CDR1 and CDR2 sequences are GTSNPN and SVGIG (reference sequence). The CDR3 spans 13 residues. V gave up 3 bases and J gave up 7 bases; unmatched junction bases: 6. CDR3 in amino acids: CAWSDRARQPQHF. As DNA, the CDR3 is TGTGCCTGGAGCGACAGGGCACGGCAGCCCCAGCATTTT.